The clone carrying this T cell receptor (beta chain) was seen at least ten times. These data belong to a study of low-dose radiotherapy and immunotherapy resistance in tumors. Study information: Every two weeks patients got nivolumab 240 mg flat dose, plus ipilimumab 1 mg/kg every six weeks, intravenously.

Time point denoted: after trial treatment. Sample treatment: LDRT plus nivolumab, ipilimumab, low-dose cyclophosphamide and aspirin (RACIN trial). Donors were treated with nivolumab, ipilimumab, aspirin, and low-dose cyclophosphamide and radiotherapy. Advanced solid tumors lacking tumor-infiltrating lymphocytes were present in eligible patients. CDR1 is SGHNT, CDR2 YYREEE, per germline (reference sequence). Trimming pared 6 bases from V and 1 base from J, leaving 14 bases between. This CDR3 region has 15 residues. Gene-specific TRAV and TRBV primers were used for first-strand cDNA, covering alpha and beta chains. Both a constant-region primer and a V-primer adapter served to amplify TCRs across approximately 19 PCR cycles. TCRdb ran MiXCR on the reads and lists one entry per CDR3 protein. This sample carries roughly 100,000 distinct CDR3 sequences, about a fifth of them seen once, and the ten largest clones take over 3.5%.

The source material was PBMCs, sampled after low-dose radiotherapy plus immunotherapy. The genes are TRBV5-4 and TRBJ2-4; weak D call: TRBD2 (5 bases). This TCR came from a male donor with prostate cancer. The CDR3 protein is CASTPEGSAKNIQYF. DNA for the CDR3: TGTGCCAGCACCCCCGAGGGTAGCGCCAAAAACATTCAGTACTTC.